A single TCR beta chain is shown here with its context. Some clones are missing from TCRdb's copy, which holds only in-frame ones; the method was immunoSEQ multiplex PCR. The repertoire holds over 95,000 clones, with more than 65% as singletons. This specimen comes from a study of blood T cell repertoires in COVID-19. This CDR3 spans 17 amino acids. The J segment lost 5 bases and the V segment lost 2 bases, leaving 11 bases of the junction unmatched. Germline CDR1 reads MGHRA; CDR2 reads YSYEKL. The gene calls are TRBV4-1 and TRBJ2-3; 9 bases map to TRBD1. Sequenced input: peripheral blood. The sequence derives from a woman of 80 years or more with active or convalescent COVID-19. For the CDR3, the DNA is TGCGCCAGCAGCCAATCGGTACCGGGACAGGGTCAAGATACGCAGTATTTT. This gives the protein CASSQSVPGQGQDTQYF.